This TCR beta chain was captured by sequencing in a study of blood T cells in healthy people across ages (dated by TCRdb to about 2015). About the investigation overall: Template switching captured roughly one uniquely barcoded TCR beta cDNA molecule per two T cells in model experiments. To avoid experimental bias, donors of different ages were randomly spread across the sequencing lanes. Donors were grouped into four age groups: young (average approximately 15 years), middle-aged (around 39), aged (about 60) and long-lived (around 80). Age-related changes in TCR beta repertoire diversity were measured in the study by deep sequencing normalized with unique cDNA molecular identifiers. The study analyzed two additional independent replicas of 1 million unique cDNA reads from the same blood draw for two donors, one aged 18 to 30 and one aged 80 or older. On the study overall, not on this receptor specifically: Estimates of total diversity from one million sequenced T cells were regarded as lower bounds and underestimates. Compared with the aged group, the long-lived group had more naive CD4+ T cells, fewer expanded clones and increased TCR diversity, suggesting age selection. The CMV infection status of donors was not known, potentially confounding age-related changes in expanded clonotypes. Because profiling used bulk unsorted PBMCs, naive and antigen-experienced compartments could not be compared conclusively. Observed TCR beta diversity per million T cells fell roughly linearly with age, and a significant reduction was already apparent by age around 40. A strong correlation was found between observed TCR beta diversity and the percentage of naive T cells measured by flow cytometry.

The 39 donors, aged about 6 to 95 years, were systemically healthy Caucasian individuals from Russia. Approximately 10 milliliters of peripheral blood were collected from each donor into EDTA-treated Vacutainer tubes. PBMCs were isolated by Ficoll-Paque density-gradient centrifugation, with at least 7 million obtained per sample. Total RNA was extracted from PBMCs with Trizol reagent, with at least 6 micrograms obtained per sample. Naive CD45RAhigh/CD27high T cell percentages were measured by flow cytometry on a PBMC aliquot from every donor. In the case of this clonotype: Its antigen is still unknown. Base qualities are not recorded, but no much larger clone differs from it by a single base.

The CDR3 holds 16 amino acids from the cysteine to the phenylalanine. Only CDR3 DNA is held: 48 bases, read in frame from base 1. Based on the germline V gene (reference sequence), the CDR1 and CDR2 sequences are DFQATT and SNEGSKA. Trimming leaves V shorter by 6 bases and J shorter by 6 bases, with the junction holding 15 bases beyond the gene matches. Receptor libraries were prepared by 5' RACE. The sequencer was an Illumina HiSeq 2500. A second PCR of about 7 to 12 cycles was performed with a sample-barcoded 5' primer and a J-beta primer mix. Each TCR beta cDNA molecule received a unique molecular identifier from a template-switch 5' adaptor carrying 12 random nucleotides. Each sample yielded at least 2.5 million CDR3-containing paired-end reads. First-strand cDNA synthesis was performed from all RNA using the Mint cDNA synthesis kit, with priming by a TRBC-specific oligonucleotide. After uracil-DNA glycosylase treatment, a first 18-cycle PCR used universal primers M1SS and BC2_uni_R on all cDNA. On the authors' methods: Normalization of each sample was performed by random selection of 1 million high-quality reads, each carrying a distinct molecular identifier. Instead of being binned into consensus sequences, reads with shared molecular identifiers were discarded. MiTCR, with a Q25 quality threshold and the strictest error-elimination algorithm, was used for CDR3 identification, clonotype clustering and error correction. A nonparametric unseen species model with Euler transformation was used to estimate lower-bound total TCR beta diversity. Through fastp at Q25 and MiXCR, TCRdb rebuilt clones from the public reads, retaining in-frame beta chains. Rows with one shared CDR3 protein collapse into an entry with the most common genes and DNA. These V and J calls rely on TCRdb rather than the paper's analysis. The sample has approximately 1.5 million distinct CDR3 sequences on record, about 31% of them singletons. The ten most abundant clones make up about 11% of the sample.

The rearrangement joined TRBV20-1 to TRBJ2-7, with 12 bases in between that match TRBD1. The sequence was collected from a woman aged 30 to 39 in good health. Specimen: blood. The DNA sequence reads TGCAGTGCAAACCGGGACAGGGGGCCAGCGGGAGTCGAGCAGTACTTC. Translated, it reads CSANRDRGPAGVEQYF.